What follows are 14 T cell receptor beta chains derived from one specimen sequenced in a study of blood T cell repertoires in COVID-19. Libraries were prepared by immunoSEQ multiplex PCR; TCRdb keeps only in-frame clonotypes and omits some of them. The sample holds around 240,000 clones, about 83% seen once. Sequenced material: PBMCs or T cells enriched from blood (not recorded which). Receptors originate from a woman aged 45-60 years who had recovered from COVID-19.

In regard to this clone: Compared with germline, one end of the junction differs, possibly owing to a read error. This chain connects TRBV11-2 to TRBJ2-3, with 7 bases that match TRBD2. CDR1 and CDR2 from the germline V gene are SGHAT and FQNNGV. There are 16 residues in the CDR3. The CDR3 DNA reads TGTGCCAGCAACTTATGGGGAGGGAGCCCCACAGATACGCAGTATTTT. It specifies CASNLWGGSPTDTQYF.

The V and J genes are TRBV5-1 and TRBJ2-5, with D possibly TRBD1 on 6 matching bases. CDR1 is SGHRS and CDR2 is YFSETQ in the germline V gene. V was cut by 0 bases and J by 2 bases, with 14 bases left in between. The length of the CDR3 is 16 residues. The CDR3 here is CASSLVSGTQQETQYF. CDR3 DNA: TGCGCCAGCAGCTTGGTTTCCGGGACACAACAAGAGACCCAGTACTTC.

This clone was picked up one time. The genes are TRBV4-3 and TRBJ2-7; TRBD2 might be the D (5 bases). V shed 4 bases and J shed 2 bases, with 15 bases lying between them. From germline, CDR1 is LGHNA and CDR2 YSLEER. The CDR3 runs 15 residues. CDR3 protein: CASSREITNTYEQYF. In DNA form, the CDR3 reads TGCGCCAGCAGCCGGGAGATTACTAACACCTACGAGCAGTACTTC.

V is TRBV6-5 and J is TRBJ2-1, with D hard to call. Between the trimmed V and J ends, which lost 0 bases and 6 bases, there was a span of 3 bases. Germline V gives CDR1 MNHEY, CDR2 SVGAGI. The CDR3 is 12 residues long. This CDR3 is CASSYSSNEQFF. The CDR3 DNA sequence: TGTGCCAGCAGTTACTCGAGCAATGAGCAGTTCTTC.

The chain recombines TRBV5-4 with TRBJ2-2; 16 bases agree with TRBD2. The V segment lost 4 bases and the J segment 6 bases; nucleotides outside the gene matches: 12. This CDR3 comprises 19 residues. From germline, CDR1 is SGHNT and CDR2 YYREEE (reference sequence). The CDR3 region is CASSKGLAGGKNRAGELFF. The CDR3, as DNA: TGTGCCAGCAGCAAGGGACTAGCGGGAGGGAAAAATCGGGCCGGGGAGCTGTTTTTT. The full variable domain, completed using reference TRBV5-4 and TRBJ2-2, is ETGVTQSPTHLIKTRGQQVTLRCSSQSGHNTVSWYQQALGQGPQFIFQYYREEENGRGNFPPRFSGLQFPNYSSELNVNALELDDSALYLCASSKGLAGGKNRAGELFFGEGSRLTVL.

This rearrangement joins TRBV24-1 to TRBJ2-3, with 15 positions matching TRBD2. Germline V gene sequence: CDR1 KGHDR, CDR2 SFDVKD. Trimming at V came to 3 bases and at J to 12 bases, leaving 12 bases not matched to a gene. This CDR3 is 17 amino acids long. CDR3 sequence reads: CATSDAGTSGGPRTQYF. Here the CDR3 DNA reads TGTGCCACCAGTGATGCCGGGACTAGCGGGGGGCCCAGGACTCAGTATTTT.

The CDR3 sequence is CASSRALGLAEAFF. The CDR3 DNA follows: TGTGCCAGTAGTAGAGCGCTTGGGTTGGCTGAAGCTTTCTTT. This chain connects TRBV19 to TRBJ1-1; D is ambiguous. Trimming cost V 4 bases and J 6 bases, with 15 bases left between them. The CDR3 is 14 residues long. Germline assignment: CDR1 LNHDA and CDR2 SQIVND (reference sequence).

The chain carries TRBV4-1 and TRBJ1-1; D not resolved. V was clipped by 1 base and J by 1 base, with 13 bases between them. The germline gives CDR1 MGHRA, CDR2 YSYEKL. The CDR3 length is 16 residues. The CDR3 bases are TGCGCCAGCAGCCAAGCACCTCTTACTAAGAACACTGAAGCTTTCTTT. Its protein is CASSQAPLTKNTEAFF.

The genes are TRBV15 and TRBJ1-2; possible D gene TRBD1, 5 bases. Between the trimmed V and J ends, which lost 1 base and 5 bases, there was a span of 14 bases. The CDR3 loop spans 15 amino acids. The germline V gene has CDR1 LNHNV and CDR2 YYDKDF (reference sequence). CDR3 nucleotides: TGTGCCACCAGCAGAGCAGCTGGGGCAGGGTATGGCTACACCTTC. Amino acid sequence: CATSRAAGAGYGYTF.

V usage is TRBV6-2 or TRBV6-3 and J usage is TRBJ1-4; D might be TRBD1 (5 bases). This CDR3 is built from 17 residues. Germline CDR1 MNHEY, CDR2 SVGEGT. Trimming stripped 2 bases from V and 1 base from J, with 14 bases between. The CDR3 nucleotides read TGTGCCAGCAGTTACCCCATCCGACAGCTAACTAATGAAAAACTGTTTTTT. It specifies CASSYPIRQLTNEKLFF.

The CDR3: CSVRTEYTEAFF. The CDR3 DNA is TGCAGCGTTAGGACAGAGTACACTGAAGCTTTCTTT. This chain connects TRBV29-1 to TRBJ1-1; the D gene is possibly TRBD1 (6 bases). This CDR3 comprises 12 residues. V lost 5 bases and J lost 3, with 10 bases in between. CDR1 is SQVTM, CDR2 ANQGSEA, per germline.

This sequence joins TRBV7-3 and TRBJ2-5, with TRBD2 identical over 9 bases. The CDR3 runs 16 residues. V gave up 4 bases and J gave up 4 bases; unmatched junction bases: 10. Germline-derived CDR1 and CDR2 are SGHTA and FQGTGA. The CDR3 nucleotides read TGTGCCAGCAGCTCGGGTCTGAGGCGGGAGGGAGAGACCCAGTACTTC. Residues: CASSSGLRREGETQYF.

The J gene is TRBJ2-1, the V gene TRBV4-2; D remains ambiguous. CDR1 and CDR2 (germline): LGHNA, YNFKEQ. V lost 0 bases to trimming and J lost 0 bases, with 9 bases between them. This CDR3 is 16 amino acids long. The CDR3 loop is CASSQDISSSYNEQFF. CDR3 sequence (DNA): TGTGCCAGCAGCCAAGATATTAGCAGCTCCTACAATGAGCAGTTCTTC.

The chain is built from TRBV3-1 (or the pseudogene TRBV3-2) and TRBJ2-5; 9 nucleotides line up with TRBD2. V lost 1 base and J lost 5; bases outside the gene matches: 5. In germline, CDR1 is LGHDT, CDR2 YNNKEL (reference sequence). CDR3 size: 15 residues. CDR3: CASSQGAGGLETQYF. In nucleotides, the CDR3 is TGTGCCAGCAGCCAAGGCGCGGGGGGGCTGGAGACCCAGTACTTC.